The text below deals with one T cell receptor (beta chain). The sample belongs to a study of technical replicates of blood from several donors. The protocol was immunoSEQ multiplex PCR, while the TCRdb copy is restricted to in-frame clones and leaves out a portion. The sample has 55,000 to 65,000 clones, approximately 97% seen once; the top ten hold just under 0.2%. The CDR3 is 17 residues long. Germline V gene lookup returns CDR1 MGHRA and CDR2 YSYEKL. V lost 2 bases and J 4 bases, leaving 21 bases between the germline ends. Sequencing was performed on T cells isolated from PBMCs. The V and J genes are TRBV4-1 and TRBJ2-7, with TRBD1 as a possible D gene (6 bases). The clonotype was recovered from a human donor in good health. CDR3 DNA sequence: TGCGCCAGCAGCCAATATCCCCCGGGACAATTCTCTTACGAGCAGTACTTC. Its protein is CASSQYPPGQFSYEQYF.